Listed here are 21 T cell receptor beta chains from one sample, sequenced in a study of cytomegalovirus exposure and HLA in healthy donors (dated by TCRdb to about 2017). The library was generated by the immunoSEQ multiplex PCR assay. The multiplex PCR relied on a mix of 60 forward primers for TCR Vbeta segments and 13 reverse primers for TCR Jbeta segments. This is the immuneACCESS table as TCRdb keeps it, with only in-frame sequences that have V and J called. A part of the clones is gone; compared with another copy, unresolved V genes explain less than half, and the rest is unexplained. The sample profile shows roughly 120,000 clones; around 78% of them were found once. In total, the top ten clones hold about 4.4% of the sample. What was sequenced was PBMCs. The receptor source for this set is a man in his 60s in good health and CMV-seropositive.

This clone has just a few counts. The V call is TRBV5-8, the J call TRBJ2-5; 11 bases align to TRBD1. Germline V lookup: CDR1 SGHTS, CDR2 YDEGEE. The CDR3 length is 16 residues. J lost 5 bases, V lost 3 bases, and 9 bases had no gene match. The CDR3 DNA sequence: TGTGCCAGCAGCTGGGGGGACAGGGGGTCGTTGGAGACCCAGTACTTC. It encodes CASSWGDRGSLETQYF.

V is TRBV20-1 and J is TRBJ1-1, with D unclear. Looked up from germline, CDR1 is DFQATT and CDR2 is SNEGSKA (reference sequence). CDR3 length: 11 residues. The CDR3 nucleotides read TGCAGGGGCTCAACGAACACTGAAGCTTTCTTT. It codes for CRGSTNTEAFF.

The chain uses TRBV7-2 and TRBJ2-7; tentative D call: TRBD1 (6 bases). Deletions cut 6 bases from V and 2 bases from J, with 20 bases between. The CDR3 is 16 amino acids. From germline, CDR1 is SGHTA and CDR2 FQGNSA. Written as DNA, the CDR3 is TGTGCCAGCAGTCTATTCGGACAGACCTATACCTACGAGCAGTACTTC. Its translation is CASSLFGQTYTYEQYF.

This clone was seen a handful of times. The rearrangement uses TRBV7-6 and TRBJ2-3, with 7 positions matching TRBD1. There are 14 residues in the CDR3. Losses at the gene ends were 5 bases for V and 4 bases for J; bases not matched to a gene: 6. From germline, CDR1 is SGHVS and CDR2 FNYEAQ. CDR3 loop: CASSPRTGADTQYF. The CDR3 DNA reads TGTGCCAGCAGCCCCCGGACAGGTGCAGATACGCAGTATTTT.

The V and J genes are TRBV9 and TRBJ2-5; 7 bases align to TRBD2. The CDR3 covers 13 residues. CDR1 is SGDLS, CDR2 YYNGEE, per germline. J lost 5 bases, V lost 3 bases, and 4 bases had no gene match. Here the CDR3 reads CASSGGEGETQYF. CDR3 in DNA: TGTGCCAGCAGCGGGGGGGAGGGGGAGACCCAGTACTTC.

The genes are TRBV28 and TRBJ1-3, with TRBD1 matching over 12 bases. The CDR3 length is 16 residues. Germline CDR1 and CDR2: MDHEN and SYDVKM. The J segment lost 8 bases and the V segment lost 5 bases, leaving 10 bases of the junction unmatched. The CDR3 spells CASSPSGTGGLHTIYF. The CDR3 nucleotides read TGTGCCAGCAGTCCCTCCGGGACAGGGGGCCTTCACACCATATATTTT. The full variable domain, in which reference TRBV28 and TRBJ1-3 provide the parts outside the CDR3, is DVKVTQSSRYLVKRTGEKVFLECVQDMDHENMFWYRQDPGLGLRLIYFSYDVKMKEKGDIPEGYSVSREKKERFSLILESASTNQTSMYLCASSPSGTGGLHTIYFGEGSWLTVV.

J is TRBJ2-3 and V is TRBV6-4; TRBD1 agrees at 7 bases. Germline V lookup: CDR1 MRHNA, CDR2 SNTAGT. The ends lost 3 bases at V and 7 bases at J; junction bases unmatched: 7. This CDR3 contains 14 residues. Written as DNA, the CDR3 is TGTGCCAGCAGTGAGCATCCAGGGGGAAATACGCAGTATTTT. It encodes CASSEHPGGNTQYF.

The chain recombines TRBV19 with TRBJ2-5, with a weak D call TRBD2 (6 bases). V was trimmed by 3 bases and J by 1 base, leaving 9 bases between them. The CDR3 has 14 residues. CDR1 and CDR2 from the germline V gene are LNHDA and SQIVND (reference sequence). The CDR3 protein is CASSITGVQETQYF. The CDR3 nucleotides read TGTGCCAGTAGTATTACGGGGGTCCAAGAGACCCAGTACTTC. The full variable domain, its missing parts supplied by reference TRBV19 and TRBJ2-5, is DGGITQSPKYLFRKEGQNVTLSCEQNLNHDAMYWYRQDPGQGLRLIYYSQIVNDFQKGDIAEGYSVSREKKESFPLTVTSAQKNPTAFYLCASSITGVQETQYFGPGTRLLVL.

CDR3 DNA sequence: TGCGCCAGCAGCTTGTTCGGGGTTCTAACTAATGAAAAACTGTTTTTT. Protein sequence: CASSLFGVLTNEKLFF. This sequence joins TRBV5-1 and TRBJ1-4; D call uncertain. This CDR3 spans 16 amino acids. With 1 base removed from V and 1 base from J, the gap between germline ends came to 11 bases. Germline lookup yields CDR1 SGHRS and CDR2 YFSETQ.

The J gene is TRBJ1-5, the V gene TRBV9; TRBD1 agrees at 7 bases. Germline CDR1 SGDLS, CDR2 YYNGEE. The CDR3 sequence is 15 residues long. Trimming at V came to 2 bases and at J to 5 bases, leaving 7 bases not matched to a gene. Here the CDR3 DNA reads TGTGCCAGCAGCGTCGAAGGGGGCGAGGATCAGCCCCAGCATTTT. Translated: CASSVEGGEDQPQHF.

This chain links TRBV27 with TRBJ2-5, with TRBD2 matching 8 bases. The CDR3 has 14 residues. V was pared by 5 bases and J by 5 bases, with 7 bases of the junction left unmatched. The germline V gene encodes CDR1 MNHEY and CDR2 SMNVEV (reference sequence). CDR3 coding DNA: TGTGCCAGCAGTCCACATTGGACTAGCGAGACCCAGTACTTC. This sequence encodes CASSPHWTSETQYF.

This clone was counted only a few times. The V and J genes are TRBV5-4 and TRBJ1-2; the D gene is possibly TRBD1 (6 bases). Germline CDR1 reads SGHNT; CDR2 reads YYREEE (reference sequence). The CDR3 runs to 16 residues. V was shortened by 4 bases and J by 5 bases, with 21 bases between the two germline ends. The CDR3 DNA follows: TGTGCCAGCAGCCACCCCGCGGGCAGGGGATCTTATGGCTACACCTTC. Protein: CASSHPAGRGSYGYTF. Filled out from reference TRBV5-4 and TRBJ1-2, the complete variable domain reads ETGVTQSPTHLIKTRGQQVTLRCSSQSGHNTVSWYQQALGQGPQFIFQYYREEENGRGNFPPRFSGLQFPNYSSELNVNALELDDSALYLCASSHPAGRGSYGYTFGSGTRLTVV.

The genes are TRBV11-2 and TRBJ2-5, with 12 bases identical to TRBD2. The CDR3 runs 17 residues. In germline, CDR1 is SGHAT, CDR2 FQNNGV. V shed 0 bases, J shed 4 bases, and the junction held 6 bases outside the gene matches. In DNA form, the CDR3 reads TGTGCCAGCAGCTTAGATCAGCTAGCGGGGGGGCCAGAGACCCAGTACTTC. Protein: CASSLDQLAGGPETQYF. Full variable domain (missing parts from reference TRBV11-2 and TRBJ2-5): EAGVAQSPRYKIIEKRQSVAFWCNPISGHATLYWYQQILGQGPKLLIQFQNNGVVDDSQLPKDRFSAERLKGVDSTLKIQPAKLEDSAVYLCASSLDQLAGGPETQYFGPGTRLLVL.

The CDR3 bases are TGTGCCAGCAGCTCCCGGGGACAGGGGAACACTGAAGCTTTCTTT. Residues: CASSSRGQGNTEAFF. J is TRBJ1-1 and V is TRBV5-4, with 9 nucleotides matching TRBD1. This CDR3 is 15 amino acids long. V lost 3 bases, J lost 1 base, and 4 bases stayed unmatched. Germline CDR1 and CDR2: SGHNT and YYREEE (reference sequence).

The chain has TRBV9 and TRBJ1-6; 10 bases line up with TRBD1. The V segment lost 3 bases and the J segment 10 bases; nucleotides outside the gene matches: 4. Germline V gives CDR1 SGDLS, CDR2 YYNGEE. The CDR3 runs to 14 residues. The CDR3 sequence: CASSEGQGSSPLHF. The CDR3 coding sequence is TGTGCCAGCAGCGAGGGACAGGGGTCCTCACCCCTCCACTTT.

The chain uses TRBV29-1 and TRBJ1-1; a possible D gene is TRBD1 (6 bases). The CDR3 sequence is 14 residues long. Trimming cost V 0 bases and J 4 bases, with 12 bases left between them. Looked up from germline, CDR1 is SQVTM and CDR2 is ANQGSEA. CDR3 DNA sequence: TGCAGCGTTGAAGATCTTAGGGGGGGCACTGAAGCTTTCTTT. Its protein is CSVEDLRGGTEAFF. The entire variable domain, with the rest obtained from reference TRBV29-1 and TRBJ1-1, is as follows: SAVISQKPSRDICQRGTSLTIQCQVDSQVTMMFWYRQQPGQSLTLIATANQGSEATYESGFVIDKFPISRPNLTFSTLTVSNMSPEDSSIYLCSVEDLRGGTEAFFGQGTRLTVV.

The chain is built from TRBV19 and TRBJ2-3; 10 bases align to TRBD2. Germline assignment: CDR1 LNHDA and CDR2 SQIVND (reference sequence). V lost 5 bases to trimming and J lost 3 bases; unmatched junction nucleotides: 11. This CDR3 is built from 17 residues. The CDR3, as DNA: TGTGCCAGTAGTCCTCCTGGACTAGCGGTAGCGACAGATACGCAGTATTTT. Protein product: CASSPPGLAVATDTQYF.

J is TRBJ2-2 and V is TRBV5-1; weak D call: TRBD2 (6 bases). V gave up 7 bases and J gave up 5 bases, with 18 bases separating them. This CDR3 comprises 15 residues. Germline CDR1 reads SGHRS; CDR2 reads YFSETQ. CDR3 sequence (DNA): TGCGCCAGCGAGAGAGGCGCTAGCGAAACCGGGGAGCTGTTTTTT. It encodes CASERGASETGELFF. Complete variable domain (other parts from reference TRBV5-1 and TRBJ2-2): KAGVTQTPRYLIKTRGQQVTLSCSPISGHRSVSWYQQTPGQGLQFLFEYFSETQRNKGNFPGRFSGRQFSNSRSEMNVSTLELGDSALYLCASERGASETGELFFGEGSRLTVL.

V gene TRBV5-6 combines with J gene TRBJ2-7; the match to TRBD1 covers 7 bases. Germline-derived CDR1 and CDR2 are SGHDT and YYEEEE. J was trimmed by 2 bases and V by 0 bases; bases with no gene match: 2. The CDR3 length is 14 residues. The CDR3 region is CASSLVGTAYEQYF. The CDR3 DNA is TGTGCCAGCAGCTTGGTAGGGACAGCCTACGAGCAGTACTTC.

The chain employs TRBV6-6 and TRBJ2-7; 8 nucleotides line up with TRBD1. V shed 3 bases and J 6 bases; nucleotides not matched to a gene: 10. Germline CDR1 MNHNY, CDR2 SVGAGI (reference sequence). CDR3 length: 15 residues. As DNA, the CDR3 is TGTGCCAGCAGTTATCCCGGACAGGGCTCTCCCGAGCAGTACTTC. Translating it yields CASSYPGQGSPEQYF.

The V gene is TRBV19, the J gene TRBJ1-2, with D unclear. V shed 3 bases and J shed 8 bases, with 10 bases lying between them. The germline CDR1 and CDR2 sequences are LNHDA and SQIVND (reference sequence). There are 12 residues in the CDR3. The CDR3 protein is CASSMGGSGYTF. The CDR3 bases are TGTGCCAGTAGTATGGGTGGGAGCGGCTACACCTTC.